Shown below are 24 T cell receptor beta chains from a single sample sequenced in a study of shared clonotypes between healthy human individuals. Repertoires were generated with immunoSEQ multiplex PCR, while TCRdb's copy carries only in-frame clones and drops some. The table lists 2,500,000 or so clones, under 95% of them singletons. Specimen: naive CD4+ T cells from PBMCs. The subset here: CD45RA+ positively selected. All receptors derive from a man aged 18 to 30 in good health. Some clones in this sample may be carry-over from other donors' samples.

The chain uses TRBV18 and TRBJ1-1; possible D gene TRBD1, 5 bases. CDR3 size: 14 residues. Germline loops: CDR1 KGHSH, CDR2 LQKENI. V was pared by 4 bases and J by 5 bases, with 14 bases between. The CDR3 region has the DNA TGTGCCAGCTCACGAGGGGAAGGAGATACTGAAGCTTTCTTT. It is translated as CASSRGEGDTEAFF.

The chain employs TRBV11-1 and TRBJ2-5; 7 bases agree with TRBD1. V gave up 4 bases and J gave up 5 bases; unmatched junction bases: 13. Germline V gene lookup returns CDR1 SGHAT and CDR2 FQDESV (reference sequence). This CDR3 has 16 residues. CDR3 sequence: CASSWTRSRGLETQYF. Written as DNA, the CDR3 is TGTGCCAGCAGCTGGACACGAAGCAGGGGGTTGGAGACCCAGTACTTC.

The rearrangement links TRBV6-6 to TRBJ2-3; weak D call: TRBD2 (7 bases). The V end was cut by 5 bases, the J end by 2 bases, with 17 bases between. Germline V gene lookup returns CDR1 MNHNY and CDR2 SVGAGI (reference sequence). The CDR3 runs to 16 residues. The CDR3 spells CASSTAGEGVTDTQYF. CDR3 sequence (DNA): TGTGCCAGCAGTACGGCAGGGGAGGGTGTCACAGATACGCAGTATTTT.

The chain recombines TRBV18 with TRBJ2-7, with 8 bases aligning to TRBD1. After removal of 6 bases from V and 3 bases from J, the junction contained 4 bases not matched to a gene. Germline V CDR1 and CDR2: KGHSH, LQKENI. CDR3 size: 13 residues. The CDR3 spells CASSRQGIYEQYF. In DNA form, the CDR3 reads TGTGCCAGCTCCCGACAGGGGATCTACGAGCAGTACTTC.

The chain recombines TRBV6-5 with TRBJ2-1, with 7 positions matching TRBD2. Germline values: CDR1 MNHEY, CDR2 SVGAGI. The CDR3 totals 16 residues. Trimming took 2 bases from V and 7 from J; bases not matched to a gene: 11. The CDR3 bases are TGTGCCAGCAGTTACAATCTAGCGGAGTCCCATAATGAGCAGTTCTTC. It translates to CASSYNLAESHNEQFF.

This clone has a single count. This rearrangement joins TRBV27 to TRBJ1-2, with 12 bases lining up with TRBD1. The CDR3 totals 14 residues. V dropped 6 bases and J dropped 8; count of bases not matched to a gene: 7. Germline CDR1 and CDR2: MNHEY and SMNVEV (reference sequence). The CDR3 reads CASRRPGQGAGYTF. CDR3 DNA sequence: TGTGCCAGCAGGCGACCGGGACAGGGGGCGGGCTACACCTTC.

The rearrangement links TRBV5-1 to TRBJ2-3, with 11 bases that match TRBD2. V dropped 4 bases and J dropped 2; count of bases not matched to a gene: 6. This CDR3 spans 16 amino acids. Germline V gene data show CDR1 as SGHRS and CDR2 as YFSETQ. The CDR3 spells CASSEPGLAVTDTQYF. The CDR3 DNA follows: TGCGCCAGCAGCGAACCGGGACTAGCGGTCACAGATACGCAGTATTTT. The whole variable domain, filled in from reference TRBV5-1 and TRBJ2-3, reads KAGVTQTPRYLIKTRGQQVTLSCSPISGHRSVSWYQQTPGQGLQFLFEYFSETQRNKGNFPGRFSGRQFSNSRSEMNVSTLELGDSALYLCASSEPGLAVTDTQYFGPGTRLTVL.

This clone was observed once. The junction shows a germline mismatch at one end, possibly a read error. The chain employs TRBV18 and TRBJ2-7; TRBD2 is a possible D gene (6 bases). Germline CDR1 KGHSH, CDR2 LQKENI. The CDR3 loop spans 12 amino acids. CDR3 sequence: CASSPPSGRRAF. For the CDR3, the DNA is TGTGCCAGCTCACCACCGAGCGGGCGGAGGGCCTTC. Full variable domain (outside the CDR3, taken from reference TRBV18 and TRBJ2-7): NAGVMQNPRHLVRRRGQEARLRCSPMKGHSHVYWYRQLPEEGLKFMVYLQKENIIDESGMPKERFSAEFPKEGPSILRIQQVVRGDSAAYFCASSPPSGRRAFGPGTRLTVT.

The chain joins TRBV11-2 to TRBJ1-3, with D possibly TRBD1 on 5 matching bases. The V gene's germline CDR1 is SGHAT and CDR2 FQNNGV. CDR3 size: 18 residues. V was clipped by 5 bases and J by 0 bases, with 20 bases between them. In nucleotides, the CDR3 is TGTGCCAGCAGCCCCCTCTCTGGTAGGGGAAGCTCTGGAAACACCATATATTTT. Amino acids: CASSPLSGRGSSGNTIYF.

The chain uses TRBV6-1 and TRBJ2-1; tentative D call: TRBD1 (5 bases). V was pared by 6 bases and J by 4 bases, with 13 bases between. The CDR3 extends over 14 amino acids. From germline, CDR1 is MNHNS and CDR2 SASEGT. The CDR3, as DNA: TGTGCCAGCAGGGGCTCGACAGCATACAATGAGCAGTTCTTC. Translating gives CASRGSTAYNEQFF.

The chain couples TRBV4-3 to TRBJ2-1, with 10 nucleotides matching TRBD1. Germline V lookup: CDR1 LGHNA, CDR2 YSLEER. V lost 0 bases to trimming and J lost 2 bases; unmatched junction nucleotides: 4. The CDR3 has 17 amino acids. This chain's CDR3 is CASSQDWTGGTYNEQFF. The CDR3 DNA reads as TGCGCCAGCAGCCAAGATTGGACAGGGGGAACCTACAATGAGCAGTTCTTC.

The DNA for the CDR3 is TGTGCCAGCAGCTTAGGGCCCTCCTATGGCTACACCTTC. It codes for CASSLGPSYGYTF. V is TRBV7-3 and J is TRBJ1-2; D not certain. CDR3 size: 13 residues. Germline V CDR1 and CDR2: SGHTA, FQGTGA. The V end was cut by 2 bases, the J end by 4 bases, with 8 bases between.

This rearrangement joins TRBV10-1 to TRBJ1-1, with D unresolved. In germline, CDR1 is WNHNN, CDR2 SYGVQD (reference sequence). V lost 1 base, J lost 8 bases, and 11 bases lay in between. The length of the CDR3 is 13 residues. The DNA for the CDR3 is TGCGCCAGCAGTGAGTTTTGGCTTCCCGAAGCTTTCTTT. Translation: CASSEFWLPEAFF.

The chain has TRBV7-3 and TRBJ2-3; tentative D call: TRBD2 (5 bases). The CDR3 runs to 14 residues. The germline V gene has CDR1 SGHTA and CDR2 FQGTGA. V was cut by 4 bases and J by 2 bases, with 10 bases left in between. The CDR3 DNA follows: TGTGCCAGCAGCTCCGGGATCCACACAGATACGCAGTATTTT. This codes for CASSSGIHTDTQYF.

The V gene is TRBV6-5, the J gene TRBJ2-3; the D is unclear. There are 14 residues in the CDR3. The germline CDR1 and CDR2 sequences are MNHEY and SVGAGI. Trimming took off 6 bases at V and 3 bases at J, with 13 bases between the two ends. This CDR3 is CASRSPDGTDTQYF. DNA for the CDR3: TGTGCCAGCAGATCCCCGGACGGAACAGATACGCAGTATTTT.

The V gene is TRBV7-5, the J gene TRBJ2-3; whether TRBD1, the table's D call, matches the DNA was not checked. TRBV7-5 is a pseudogene segment. There are 18 residues in the CDR3. CDR3 in DNA: TGTGTCAGAAGCCCGAACCGTGACATTTTTCCCTGCAGAGATACGCAGTATTTT. It yields the protein CVRSPNRDIFPCRDTQYF.

The CDR3 nucleotides read TGCGCCAGCAGCTTGGTAGCCGGACAGGGGTACAATGAGCAGTTCTTC. Its protein product is CASSLVAGQGYNEQFF. The genes are TRBV5-1 and TRBJ2-1, with 9 bases identical to TRBD1. The CDR3 length is 16 residues. The germline gives CDR1 SGHRS, CDR2 YFSETQ. V gave up 0 bases and J gave up 4 bases; unmatched junction bases: 5.

The chain employs TRBV11-3 and TRBJ2-2; possible D gene TRBD1, 6 bases. Trimming took 5 bases from V and 6 from J, leaving 13 bases between them. This CDR3 has 14 residues. The germline V gene encodes CDR1 SGHNT and CDR2 YENEEA. CDR3 in amino acids: CASSRGRGSGELFF. The CDR3 DNA is TGTGCCAGCAGCCGAGGCAGGGGCTCCGGGGAGCTGTTTTTT. Combining the CDR3 with reference TRBV11-3 and TRBJ2-2 gives the whole variable domain EAGVVQSPRYKIIEKKQPVAFWCNPISGHNTLYWYLQNLGQGPELLIRYENEEAVDDSQLPKDRFSAERLKGVDSTLKIQPAELGDSAVYLCASSRGRGSGELFFGEGSRLTVL.

The V call is TRBV2, the J call TRBJ2-7, with TRBD1 identical over 10 bases. Per germline, CDR1 SNHLY and CDR2 FYNNEI. There are 13 residues in the CDR3. The V segment lost 8 bases and the J segment 6 bases; nucleotides outside the gene matches: 7. DNA of the CDR3: TGTGCCAGCGGGGGGACAGGGGTAAGCGAGCAGTACTTC. It yields the protein CASGGTGVSEQYF. Variable domain in full (rest from reference TRBV2 and TRBJ2-7): EPEVTQTPSHQVTQMGQEVILRCVPISNHLYFYWYRQILGQKVEFLVSFYNNEISEKSEIFDDQFSVERPDGSNFTLKIRSTKLEDSAMYFCASGGTGVSEQYFGPGTRLTVT.

The V call is TRBV5-1, the J call TRBJ1-4, with D hard to call. V shed 0 bases and J shed 2 bases, with 11 bases lying between them. The CDR3 is 16 amino acids. CDR1 and CDR2 (germline): SGHRS, YFSETQ. CDR3 protein: CASSLVASNTNEKLFF. CDR3 DNA: TGCGCCAGCAGCTTGGTGGCGAGTAATACTAATGAAAAACTGTTTTTT.

This chain uses TRBV15 with TRBJ2-7; TRBD1 matches 9 bases. Germline trimming cut 2 bases from V and 7 bases from J; bases unmatched to any gene: 6. CDR1 and CDR2 from the germline V gene are LNHNV and YYDKDF (reference sequence). CDR3 length equals 14 residues. This chain's CDR3 is CATSRRTGEYEQYF. DNA of the CDR3: TGTGCCACCAGCAGACGGACAGGGGAGTATGAGCAGTACTTC. Together with reference TRBV15 and TRBJ2-7, the CDR3 gives the full variable domain: DAMVIQNPRYQVTQFGKPVTLSCSQTLNHNVMYWYQQKSSQAPKLLFHYYDKDFNNEADTPDNFQSRRPNTSFCFLDIRSPGLGDTAMYLCATSRRTGEYEQYFGPGTRLTVT.

This clone is a singleton in its sample. CDR3: CAWGGQGGSGELFF. In DNA form, the CDR3 reads TGTGCCTGGGGGGGACAGGGAGGCTCCGGGGAGCTGTTTTTT. The chain uses TRBV30 and TRBJ2-2, with 9 bases matching TRBD1. The germline V gene has CDR1 GTSNPN and CDR2 SVGIG (reference sequence). J was trimmed by 6 bases and V by 5 bases; bases with no gene match: 7. The CDR3 spans 14 residues.

This chain connects TRBV6-5 to TRBJ2-2; D possibly corresponds to TRBD1 (5 bases). The CDR3 covers 13 residues. The V gene lost 8 bases and the J gene lost 0 bases, with 7 bases spanning the gap. CDR1 MNHEY and CDR2 SVGAGI come from the germline V gene. CDR3 protein: CASGAPNTGELFF. The DNA of the CDR3 is TGTGCCAGCGGGGCCCCGAACACCGGGGAGCTGTTTTTT.

V gene TRBV5-4 combines with J gene TRBJ2-5; 8 positions agree with TRBD1. The V segment lost 2 bases and the J segment 2 bases; nucleotides outside the gene matches: 5. Germline V lookup: CDR1 SGHNT, CDR2 YYREEE (reference sequence). The CDR3 covers 15 residues. The CDR3 loop is CASSFPGQEQETQYF. CDR3 sequence (DNA): TGTGCCAGCAGCTTCCCGGGACAGGAGCAAGAGACCCAGTACTTC.